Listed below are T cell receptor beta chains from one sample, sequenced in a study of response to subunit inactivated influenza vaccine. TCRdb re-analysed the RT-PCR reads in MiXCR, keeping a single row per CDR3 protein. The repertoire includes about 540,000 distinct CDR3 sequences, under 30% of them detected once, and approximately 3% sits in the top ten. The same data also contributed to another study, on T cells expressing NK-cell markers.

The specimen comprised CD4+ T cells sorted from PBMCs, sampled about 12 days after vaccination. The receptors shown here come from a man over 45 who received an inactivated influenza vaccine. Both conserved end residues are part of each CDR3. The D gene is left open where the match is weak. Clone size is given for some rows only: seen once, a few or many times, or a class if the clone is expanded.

CDR3nt: TGCAGTGTCCCGGACACCAGAAACTATGGCTACACCTTC
CDR3aa: CSVPDTRNYGYTF
d_gene: -
j_gene: TRBJ1-2
v_gene: TRBV20-1
abundance: -

CDR3nt: TGTGCCTGGAGTCGAGGCCGCTCCCCGGAGATCGATACGCAGTATTTT
CDR3aa: CAWSRGRSPEIDTQYF
d_gene: -
j_gene: TRBJ2-3
v_gene: TRBV30
abundance: few

CDR3nt: TGTGCCAGCAGTTTATCCCCCTATTACGAGCAGTACTTC
CDR3aa: CASSLSPYYEQYF
d_gene: -
j_gene: TRBJ2-7
v_gene: TRBV28
abundance: -

CDR3nt: TGTGCCAGCAGCCCGGGCGGGGCCATCAATGAGCAGTTCTTC
CDR3aa: CASSPGGAINEQFF
d_gene: -
j_gene: TRBJ2-1
v_gene: TRBV7-2
abundance: many

CDR3nt: TGCAGCGTTGCCGGAGCAAACACTGAAGCTTTCTTT
CDR3aa: CSVAGANTEAFF
d_gene: -
j_gene: TRBJ1-1
v_gene: TRBV29-1
abundance: many

CDR3nt: TGCAGTGCTCGCCGGGGGACAGGGTCTGCCAATGAGCAGTTCTTC
CDR3aa: CSARRGTGSANEQFF
d_gene: TRBD1
j_gene: TRBJ2-1
v_gene: TRBV20-1
abundance: -

CDR3nt: TGTGCCAGCAGCGGGACCGGAGGGCAGATCCCTGAAGCTTTCTTT
CDR3aa: CASSGTGGQIPEAFF
d_gene: -
j_gene: TRBJ1-1
v_gene: TRBV3-1
abundance: -

CDR3nt: TGTGCCAGCAGCTCGTCTAGCGTTGGTGGTACAGATACGCAGTATTTT
CDR3aa: CASSSSSVGGTDTQYF
d_gene: -
j_gene: TRBJ2-3
v_gene: TRBV7-2
abundance: -

CDR3nt: TGTGCCAGCAGCTCCACGGGACTGGGTCTTGAAAAACTGTTTTTT
CDR3aa: CASSSTGLGLEKLFF
d_gene: -
j_gene: TRBJ1-4
v_gene: TRBV7-9
abundance: -

CDR3nt: TGCAGTGCTAGACTGGGACTCCTGGGGGATTCACCCCTCCACTTT
CDR3aa: CSARLGLLGDSPLHF
d_gene: -
j_gene: TRBJ1-6
v_gene: TRBV20-1
abundance: -

CDR3nt: TGCGCCAGCAGCCAAGGCCTAGCGGGAGTCTACAATGAGCAGTTCTTC
CDR3aa: CASSQGLAGVYNEQFF
d_gene: TRBD2
j_gene: TRBJ2-1
v_gene: TRBV4-3
abundance: few

CDR3nt: TGCAGTGCTTCCAGGGACAGGCTGGGGGAGCAGTACTTC
CDR3aa: CSASRDRLGEQYF
d_gene: TRBD1
j_gene: TRBJ2-7
v_gene: TRBV20-1
abundance: few

CDR3nt: TGTGCCAGCAGCAAACTTTCCGGGACAGGGGGCCCCAATGAGCAGTTCTTC
CDR3aa: CASSKLSGTGGPNEQFF
d_gene: TRBD1
j_gene: TRBJ2-1
v_gene: TRBV7-2
abundance: -

CDR3nt: TGTGCCAGCAGCTCCCTGGCGGGGGCCGTGGGGCAGTTCTTC
CDR3aa: CASSSLAGAVGQFF
d_gene: -
j_gene: TRBJ2-1
v_gene: TRBV7-2
abundance: -

CDR3nt: TGTGCCAGCAGTTACTTTTTCCAGGGTAAACCTTCTGGGGCCAACGTCCTGACTTTC
CDR3aa: CASSYFFQGKPSGANVLTF
d_gene: -
j_gene: TRBJ2-6
v_gene: TRBV6-5
abundance: few

CDR3nt: TGTGCCAGCAGCTTAGCGCAAGTGATCGCAGACCAGACTAACTATGGCTACACCTTC
CDR3aa: CASSLAQVIADQTNYGYTF
d_gene: -
j_gene: TRBJ1-2
v_gene: TRBV11-1
abundance: -